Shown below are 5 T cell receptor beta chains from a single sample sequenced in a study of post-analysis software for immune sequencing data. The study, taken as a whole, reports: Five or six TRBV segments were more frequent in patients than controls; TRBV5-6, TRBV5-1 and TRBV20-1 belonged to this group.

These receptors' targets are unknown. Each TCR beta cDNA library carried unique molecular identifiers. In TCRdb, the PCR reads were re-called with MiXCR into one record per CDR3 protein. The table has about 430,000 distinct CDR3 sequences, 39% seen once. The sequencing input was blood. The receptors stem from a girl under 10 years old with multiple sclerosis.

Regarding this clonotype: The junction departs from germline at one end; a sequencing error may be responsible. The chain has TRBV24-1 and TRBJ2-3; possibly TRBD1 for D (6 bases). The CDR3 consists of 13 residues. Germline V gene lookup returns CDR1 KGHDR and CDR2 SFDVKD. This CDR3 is CTTRGLSADTQYF. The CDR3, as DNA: TGTACCACCAGGGGCCTCAGCGCAGATACGCAGTATTTT.

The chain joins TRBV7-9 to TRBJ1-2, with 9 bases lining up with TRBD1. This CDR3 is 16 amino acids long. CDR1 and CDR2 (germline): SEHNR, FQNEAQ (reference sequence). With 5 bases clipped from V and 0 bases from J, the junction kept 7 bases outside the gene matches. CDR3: CASSNKQGAPNYGYTF. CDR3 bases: TGTGCCAGCAGCAACAAACAGGGGGCGCCTAACTATGGCTACACCTTC.

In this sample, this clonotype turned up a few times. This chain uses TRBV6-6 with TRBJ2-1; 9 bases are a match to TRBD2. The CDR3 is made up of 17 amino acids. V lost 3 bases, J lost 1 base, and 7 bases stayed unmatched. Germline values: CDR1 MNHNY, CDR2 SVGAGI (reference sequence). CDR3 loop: CASSYLAGARSYNEQFF. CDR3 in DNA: TGTGCCAGCAGTTATTTAGCGGGAGCAAGGTCCTACAATGAGCAGTTCTTC.

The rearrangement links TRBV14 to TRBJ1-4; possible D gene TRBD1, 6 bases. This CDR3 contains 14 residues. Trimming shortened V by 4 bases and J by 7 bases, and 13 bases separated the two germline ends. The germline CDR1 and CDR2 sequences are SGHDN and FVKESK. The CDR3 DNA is TGTGCCAGCAGCCTCTCCCACAGGGTTGAAAAACTGTTTTTT. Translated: CASSLSHRVEKLFF. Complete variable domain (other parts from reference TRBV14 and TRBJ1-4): EAGVTQFPSHSVIEKGQTVTLRCDPISGHDNLYWYRRVMGKEIKFLLHFVKESKQDESGMPNNRFLAERTGGTYSTLKVQPAELEDSGVYFCASSLSHRVEKLFFGSGTQLSVL.

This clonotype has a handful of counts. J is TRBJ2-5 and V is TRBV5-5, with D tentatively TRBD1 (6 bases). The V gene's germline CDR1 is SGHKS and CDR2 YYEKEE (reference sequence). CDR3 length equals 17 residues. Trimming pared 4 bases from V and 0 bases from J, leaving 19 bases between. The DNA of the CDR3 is TGTGCCAGCAGCCATGTTATCGACAGGAGGTACCAAGAGACCCAGTACTTC. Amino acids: CASSHVIDRRYQETQYF.